The rows below give T cell receptor beta chains drawn from one sample of a study of T cells in tumors after PD-1 blockade. The method was immunoSEQ multiplex PCR; TCRdb's version includes in-frame clones alone and lacks a portion of them. The table has roughly 9,300 clones, approximately 70% seen once. The sequenced sample was tumor tissue, obtained after anti-PD-1 treatment. Every receptor here comes from a human donor with basal cell carcinoma. Both conserved end residues are part of each CDR3. Each record gives: V gene, J gene, D gene, clone size, CDR3 protein, CDR3 DNA. D genes are given only for firm matches. Not all rows give a size; the values are once, few, many and, for expanded clones, a class.

V gene: TRBV30; J gene: TRBJ2-7; D gene: .; clone size: few; CDR3 protein: CAWTPGPEDHEQYF; CDR3 DNA: TGTGCCTGGACCCCGGGCCCGGAGGACCACGAGCAGTACTTC
V gene: TRBV11-3; J gene: TRBJ1-6; D gene: .; clone size: .; CDR3 protein: CASSLGTHNSPLHF; CDR3 DNA: TGTGCCAGCAGCTTAGGCACTCATAATTCACCCCTCCACTTT
V gene: TRBV5-5; J gene: TRBJ1-6; D gene: TRBD1; clone size: .; CDR3 protein: CASQRKTGDNSPLHF; CDR3 DNA: TGTGCCAGTCAGAGGAAGACAGGGGATAATTCACCCCTCCACTTT
V gene: TRBV19; J gene: TRBJ2-5; D gene: .; clone size: .; CDR3 protein: CASSIDRETQYF; CDR3 DNA: TGTGCCAGTAGTATAGATCGGGAGACCCAGTACTTC
V gene: TRBV5-4; J gene: TRBJ2-1; D gene: TRBD2; clone size: .; CDR3 protein: CASSGSGRGYNEQFF; CDR3 DNA: TGTGCCAGCAGCGGCAGCGGGAGGGGTTACAATGAGCAGTTCTTC
V gene: TRBV7-2; J gene: TRBJ1-1; D gene: .; clone size: .; CDR3 protein: CASSGYQNTEAFF; CDR3 DNA: TGTGCCAGCAGCGGATACCAAAACACTGAAGCTTTCTTT
V gene: TRBV5-4; J gene: TRBJ2-2; D gene: .; clone size: few; CDR3 protein: CASSSNRVITGELFF; CDR3 DNA: TGTGCCAGCAGCTCTAACCGGGTTATCACCGGGGAGCTGTTTTTT
V gene: TRBV5-4; J gene: TRBJ2-1; D gene: .; clone size: once; CDR3 protein: CASRAIGYNEQFF; CDR3 DNA: TGTGCCAGCAGGGCTATCGGTTACAATGAGCAGTTCTTC
V gene: TRBV4-2; J gene: TRBJ2-3; D gene: .; clone size: .; CDR3 protein: CASSRERRGTDTQYF; CDR3 DNA: TGTGCCAGCAGCCGCGAGCGGAGAGGCACAGATACGCAGTATTTT
V gene: TRBV28; J gene: TRBJ1-6; D gene: .; clone size: medium-sized; CDR3 protein: CASSLEGLLDSPLHF; CDR3 DNA: TGTGCCAGCAGTTTGGAAGGTCTGCTGGATTCACCCCTCCACTTT
V gene: TRBV4-1; J gene: TRBJ1-2; D gene: .; clone size: .; CDR3 protein: CASSQDQGIDYGYTF; CDR3 DNA: TGCGCCAGCAGCCAAGATCAAGGGATTGACTATGGCTACACCTTC
V gene: TRBV6-2/TRBV6-3; J gene: TRBJ2-3; D gene: .; clone size: once; CDR3 protein: CASSYSQLADTQYF; CDR3 DNA: TGTGCCAGCAGTTACTCCCAGCTAGCAGATACGCAGTATTTT
V gene: TRBV5-6; J gene: TRBJ1-2; D gene: .; clone size: .; CDR3 protein: CASTLPAGTNYGYTF; CDR3 DNA: TGTGCCAGCACACTCCCGGCAGGGACTAACTATGGCTACACCTTC
V gene: TRBV5-1; J gene: TRBJ1-3; D gene: .; clone size: .; CDR3 protein: CASSTSGGHVLGNTIYF; CDR3 DNA: TGCGCCAGCAGCACCTCCGGCGGACATGTCCTCGGAAACACCATATATTTT
V gene: TRBV6-5; J gene: TRBJ1-3; D gene: .; clone size: .; CDR3 protein: CASGRNTIYF; CDR3 DNA: TGTGCCAGCGGCCGAAACACCATATATTTT
V gene: TRBV15; J gene: TRBJ2-5; D gene: TRBD2; clone size: .; CDR3 protein: CATSRDKAGGRLETQYF; CDR3 DNA: TGTGCCACCAGCAGAGATAAAGCGGGAGGGCGACTTGAGACCCAGTACTTC
V gene: TRBV5-4; J gene: TRBJ2-7; D gene: TRBD1; clone size: .; CDR3 protein: CASSVSGTADYEQYF; CDR3 DNA: TGTGCCAGCAGCGTATCCGGGACAGCCGATTACGAGCAGTACTTC
V gene: TRBV3-1/TRBV3-2; J gene: TRBJ1-5; D gene: TRBD1; clone size: medium-sized; CDR3 protein: CASSQPGTGLNQPQHF; CDR3 DNA: TGTGCCAGCAGCCAACCCGGGACAGGATTAAATCAGCCCCAGCATTTT
V gene: TRBV7-9; J gene: TRBJ2-7; D gene: .; clone size: few; CDR3 protein: CASSPRGLSYEQYF; CDR3 DNA: TGTGCCAGCAGCCCACGTGGACTCTCCTACGAGCAGTACTTC
V gene: TRBV15; J gene: TRBJ2-1; D gene: .; clone size: .; CDR3 protein: CATSREPGVRDEQFF; CDR3 DNA: TGTGCCACCAGCAGAGAACCCGGGGTTCGCGATGAGCAGTTCTTC
V gene: TRBV30; J gene: TRBJ2-5; D gene: TRBD2; clone size: once; CDR3 protein: CAWGTSGATQYF; CDR3 DNA: TGTGCCTGGGGGACTAGCGGAGCGACCCAGTACTTC
V gene: TRBV3-1/TRBV3-2; J gene: TRBJ1-2; D gene: TRBD1; clone size: .; CDR3 protein: CASSQGQGDGYTF; CDR3 DNA: TGTGCCAGCAGCCAGGGACAGGGGGATGGCTACACCTTC
V gene: TRBV24-1; J gene: TRBJ2-1; D gene: TRBD2; clone size: .; CDR3 protein: CATSDPRLGTSGNEQFF; CDR3 DNA: TGTGCCACCAGTGACCCCAGGCTCGGGACTAGCGGCAATGAGCAGTTCTTC
V gene: TRBV28; J gene: TRBJ2-3; D gene: TRBD2; clone size: large; CDR3 protein: CASNLAGSTDTQYF; CDR3 DNA: TGTGCCAGCAACCTAGCGGGGAGCACAGATACGCAGTATTTT
V gene: TRBV27; J gene: TRBJ1-3; D gene: .; clone size: .; CDR3 protein: CASSLSGPYSGNTIYF; CDR3 DNA: TGTGCCAGCAGTTTATCGGGACCTTACTCTGGAAACACCATATATTTT
V gene: TRBV24-1; J gene: TRBJ1-1; D gene: .; clone size: .; CDR3 protein: CATSDPLGAEAFF; CDR3 DNA: TGTGCCACCAGTGACCCCTTGGGGGCTGAAGCTTTCTTT
V gene: TRBV6-1; J gene: TRBJ1-4; D gene: .; clone size: .; CDR3 protein: CASSEVQARGEKLFF; CDR3 DNA: TGTGCCAGCAGTGAAGTCCAGGCTAGAGGTGAAAAACTGTTTTTT
V gene: TRBV11-3; J gene: TRBJ2-2; D gene: .; clone size: .; CDR3 protein: CASSLRAGRTGELFF; CDR3 DNA: TGTGCCAGCAGCTTGAGGGCAGGGCGCACCGGGGAGCTGTTTTTT
V gene: TRBV14; J gene: TRBJ1-3; D gene: .; clone size: .; CDR3 protein: CASSQGFSGNTIYF; CDR3 DNA: TGTGCCAGCAGCCAAGGGTTCTCTGGAAACACCATATATTTT
V gene: TRBV30; J gene: TRBJ1-2; D gene: .; clone size: few; CDR3 protein: CAWIRDNLNYGYTF; CDR3 DNA: TGTGCCTGGATTCGGGACAACTTAAACTATGGCTACACCTTC
V gene: TRBV6-5; J gene: TRBJ1-2; D gene: .; clone size: few; CDR3 protein: CASSYDGSGAYGYTF; CDR3 DNA: TGTGCCAGCAGTTACGACGGGTCGGGGGCCTATGGCTACACCTTC
V gene: TRBV6-1; J gene: TRBJ1-4; D gene: .; clone size: few; CDR3 protein: CASSESSGWEKLFF; CDR3 DNA: TGTGCCAGCAGTGAATCGTCAGGGTGGGAAAAACTGTTTTTT
V gene: TRBV24-1; J gene: TRBJ2-1; D gene: TRBD2; clone size: .; CDR3 protein: CATSDPLAGVYDEQFF; CDR3 DNA: TGTGCCACCAGTGACCCTCTAGCGGGAGTATATGATGAGCAGTTCTTC
V gene: TRBV4-3; J gene: TRBJ1-3; D gene: .; clone size: .; CDR3 protein: CASSQGLGNTIYF; CDR3 DNA: TGCGCCAGCAGCCAAGGCTTAGGAAACACCATATATTTT
V gene: TRBV21-1; J gene: TRBJ2-3; D gene: .; clone size: medium-sized; CDR3 protein: CASSKKLAGAVRTDTQYF; CDR3 DNA: TGTGCCAGCAGCAAAAAACTAGCGGGAGCCGTTCGCACAGATACGCAGTATTTT